The present T cell receptor beta chain was sequenced within a study of blood T cell repertoires in COVID-19. In the study overall: Collection of acute and convalescent COVID-19 samples took place in the United States, Italy and Spain. Nucleic acid was either cDNA or gDNA, and it came from T cells, B-cell-depleted T cells, or PBMCs.

The protocol was immunoSEQ multiplex PCR, while the TCRdb copy is restricted to in-frame clones and leaves out a portion. Found here are about 480,000 clones, 89% of them singletons; the top ten hold 0.8% to 0.9%. This CDR3 comprises 12 residues. Germline V CDR1 and CDR2: LNHDA, SQIVND (reference sequence). Germline trimming cut 10 bases from V and 3 bases from J; bases unmatched to any gene: 3. This clone was found a few times. Followed over time, Seattle patients had been enrolled while infection was active. The source material was peripheral blood. The chain combines TRBV19 with TRBJ1-3; 7 nucleotides agree with TRBD1. The source of this sequence is a man between 18 and 35 years old with COVID-19, enrolled during active disease. CDR3 nucleotides: TGTGCCACCTGGACAGGTGGAAACACCATATATTTT. Its protein product is CATWTGGNTIYF.